These T cell receptor beta chains were read from a single sample in a study of T cell changes during pregnancy in multiple sclerosis. TCRdb's copy holds only in-frame clones and misses some; the assay was immunoSEQ multiplex PCR. The repertoire holds tens of thousands of clones, with approximately 92% as singletons. Here the sequenced sample was CD4+ T cells from peripheral blood mononuclear cells, taken before pregnancy. The receptors stem from a female donor with multiple sclerosis, enrolled in a pregnancy study. Each CDR3 is given with its conserved first and last residue. A D gene is named only where the DNA matches it firmly. Expanded clones get a size class; other rows say once, few or many, or leave the size out.

D gene,clone size,V gene,J gene,CDR3 protein,CDR3 DNA
-,few,TRBV19,TRBJ2-7,CASSSPPGDRLYEQYF,TGTGCCAGTAGCTCCCCGCCGGGGGACCGACTGTACGAGCAGTACTTC
TRBD2,once,TRBV11-1,TRBJ2-1,CASSRTSQPYNEQFF,TGTGCCAGCAGCAGGACTAGCCAACCCTACAATGAGCAGTTCTTC
TRBD1,-,TRBV4-1,TRBJ1-1,CASSLRDRGITEAFF,TGCGCCAGCAGCCTCAGGGACAGGGGGATAACTGAAGCTTTCTTT
TRBD1,once,TRBV7-2,TRBJ2-7,CASSSGTGFSYEQYF,TGTGCCAGCAGCTCCGGGACAGGCTTCTCCTACGAGCAGTACTTC
TRBD1,-,TRBV7-9,TRBJ1-4,CASSPRDRGSEKLFF,TGTGCCAGCAGCCCCCGGGACAGGGGTAGTGAAAAACTGTTTTTT
TRBD2,-,TRBV5-4,TRBJ2-3,CASSPAGLAGLSTDTQYF,TGTGCCAGCAGCCCAGCGGGACTAGCGGGTTTGAGCACAGATACGCAGTATTTT
TRBD1,-,TRBV27,TRBJ1-1,CASSLSGTGVATEAFF,TGTGCCAGCAGTTTATCGGGGACAGGGGTGGCCACTGAAGCTTTCTTT
TRBD1,once,TRBV12-5,TRBJ2-1,CASGLVPGQGVAEQFF,TGTGCTAGTGGTTTGGTACCCGGGCAGGGGGTAGCGGAGCAGTTCTTC
TRBD1,-,TRBV5-1,TRBJ1-1,CASRGGTGSFTEAFF,TGCGCCAGCAGGGGGGGGACAGGGTCGTTCACTGAAGCTTTCTTT
TRBD1,once,TRBV27,TRBJ2-5,CASSLSQTGLPGTQYF,TGTGCCAGCAGTTTATCGCAGACAGGGCTACCCGGGACCCAGTACTTC
TRBD2,-,TRBV7-2,TRBJ2-1,CASSIIAGSSYNEQFF,TGTGCCAGCAGCATCATAGCGGGGAGCTCCTACAATGAGCAGTTCTTC
TRBD1,-,TRBV4-3,TRBJ1-1,CASTPNTPGQLNTEAFF,TGCGCCAGCACACCAAATACACCGGGACAGTTGAACACTGAAGCTTTCTTT
TRBD1,-,TRBV27,TRBJ2-1,CASKGEGARLYNEQFF,TGTGCCAGCAAAGGTGAGGGGGCCCGACTCTACAATGAGCAGTTCTTC
-,-,TRBV5-4,TRBJ1-1,CASSLGREDTEAFF,TGTGCCAGCAGCTTGGGCAGGGAGGACACTGAAGCTTTCTTT
-,-,TRBV2,TRBJ1-2,CASSGADIYYGYTF,TGTGCCAGCAGTGGCGCGGACATATACTATGGCTACACCTTC
TRBD2,-,TRBV5-4,TRBJ2-7,CASSSTSGPYEQYF,TGTGCCAGCAGCTCAACTAGCGGCCCATACGAGCAGTACTTC
-,-,TRBV7-9,TRBJ1-5,CASSLDRGNQPQHF,TGTGCCAGCAGCTTAGACCGGGGCAATCAGCCCCAGCATTTT
-,few,TRBV30,TRBJ2-3,CAWTPQTDTQYF,TGTGCCTGGACCCCCCAAACAGATACGCAGTATTTT
TRBD1,-,TRBV27,TRBJ1-1,CASRPTGGAGAFF,TGTGCCAGCAGACCGACAGGGGGCGCAGGAGCTTTCTTT
TRBD1,-,TRBV18,TRBJ1-1,CASSPRSGQGITEAFF,TGTGCCAGCTCACCTCGTTCGGGACAGGGGATCACTGAAGCTTTCTTT
-,-,TRBV11-2,TRBJ2-7,CASSLVFDRPSSYEQYF,TGTGCCAGCAGCTTAGTGTTCGACAGACCGAGCTCCTACGAGCAGTACTTC
-,-,TRBV7-2,TRBJ1-1,CASSLDPYLMNTEAFF,TGTGCCAGCAGCTTAGACCCCTACCTCATGAACACTGAAGCTTTCTTT
TRBD1,-,TRBV4-2,TRBJ1-4,CASSLGEGQGNEKLFF,TGTGCCAGCAGCCTCGGAGAGGGACAGGGAAATGAAAAACTGTTTTTT
-,-,TRBV6-5,TRBJ1-1,CASNLGGTEAFF,TGTGCCAGCAACTTGGGGGGCACTGAAGCTTTCTTT
-,-,TRBV7-8,TRBJ1-6,CASSLGPRSGANNSPLHF,TGTGCCAGCAGCTTAGGGCCACGGAGTGGGGCAAATAATTCACCCCTCCACTTT
-,-,TRBV28,TRBJ1-2,CASRPQRTDYGYTF,TGTGCCAGCAGGCCACAAAGAACCGACTATGGCTACACCTTC
-,-,TRBV18,TRBJ2-2,CASSPRAVANTGELFF,TGTGCCAGCTCACCACGTGCAGTCGCGAACACCGGGGAGCTGTTTTTT
TRBD2,-,TRBV7-9,TRBJ2-3,CASSPNLAGRTDTQYF,TGTGCCAGCAGCCCAAATCTAGCGGGCCGCACAGATACGCAGTATTTT
-,-,TRBV9,TRBJ1-3,CASSQQGGGNTIYF,TGTGCCAGCAGCCAACAGGGTGGTGGAAACACCATATATTTT
-,-,TRBV5-1,TRBJ1-1,CASSRRQALNTEAFF,TGCGCCAGCAGCCGGCGACAGGCACTGAACACTGAAGCTTTCTTT
-,-,TRBV5-1,TRBJ2-1,CASSAGLADYNEQFF,TGCGCCAGCAGCGCGGGGCTAGCAGACTACAATGAGCAGTTCTTC
-,-,TRBV19,TRBJ2-7,CASTPRGSSYEQYF,TGTGCCAGTACCCCCCGCGGGTCGTCCTACGAGCAGTACTTC
TRBD1,-,TRBV4-1,TRBJ1-2,CASSLLPGQGHGYTF,TGCGCCAGCAGCCTCCTACCGGGACAGGGGCATGGCTACACCTTC
-,-,TRBV7-6,TRBJ1-1,CASSRGQNTEAFF,TGTGCCAGCAGCCGGGGACAGAACACTGAAGCTTTCTTT
-,-,TRBV21-1,TRBJ2-6,CASSGPTGGTGANVLTF,TGTGCCAGCAGCGGACCGACAGGGGGTACTGGGGCCAACGTCCTGACTTTC
-,-,TRBV7-3,TRBJ1-1,CASSLGGYKDTEAFF,TGTGCCAGCAGCTTAGGGGGGTACAAGGACACTGAAGCTTTCTTT
-,-,TRBV10-1,TRBJ2-1,CASSDYGSSYNEQFF,TGCGCCAGCAGTGACTACGGGAGCTCCTACAATGAGCAGTTCTTC
-,-,TRBV7-2,TRBJ1-3,CASSLVPQGRGAGNTIYF,TGTGCCAGCAGCTTAGTCCCCCAGGGTCGCGGGGCTGGAAACACCATATATTTT
-,once,TRBV18,TRBJ2-3,CASSNSDTQYF,TGTGCCAGCTCAAATTCGGATACGCAGTATTTT
TRBD1,-,TRBV7-9,TRBJ2-1,CASSSKTDYGTESHGQFF,TGTGCCAGCAGCTCGAAAACCGATTACGGGACAGAATCCCATGGGCAGTTCTTC
-,-,TRBV9,TRBJ1-2,CASSVGAGANYGYTF,TGTGCCAGCAGCGTAGGGGCAGGGGCTAACTATGGCTACACCTTC
-,-,TRBV6-4,TRBJ2-1,CASSSELNTEQFF,TGTGCCAGCAGTTCCGAGCTAAATACCGAGCAGTTCTTC
TRBD2,-,TRBV11-2,TRBJ2-3,CASSLTSGPPGGTQYF,TGTGCCAGCAGCTTAACTAGCGGGCCCCCAGGGGGTACGCAGTATTTT
TRBD2,-,TRBV11-2,TRBJ2-3,CASSLVGGRNRDTQYF,TGTGCCAGCAGCTTAGTAGGCGGGAGAAATCGAGATACGCAGTATTTT
TRBD1,once,TRBV2,TRBJ1-5,CASTRTGGNQPQHF,TGTGCCAGCACCAGGACAGGGGGCAATCAGCCCCAGCATTTT
TRBD2,-,TRBV9,TRBJ2-5,CASSSVGSREETQYF,TGTGCCAGCAGCTCCGTAGGCTCGCGGGAGGAGACCCAGTACTTC
-,-,TRBV7-8,TRBJ2-3,CASSLAELADTQYF,TGTGCCAGCAGCTTAGCGGAACTAGCAGATACGCAGTATTTT
TRBD2,-,TRBV5-1,TRBJ2-1,CASSLQRDPFWSYNEQFF,TGCGCCAGCAGCTTGCAGCGGGATCCCTTCTGGTCCTACAATGAGCAGTTCTTC
TRBD1,-,TRBV6-1,TRBJ2-3,CASSDPGGASDTQYF,TGTGCCAGCAGTGACCCAGGGGGCGCGTCAGATACGCAGTATTTT
-,-,TRBV6-5,TRBJ1-5,CASSYQVGNQPQHF,TGTGCCAGCAGTTACCAGGTTGGCAATCAGCCCCAGCATTTT
TRBD1,-,TRBV18,TRBJ1-2,CASSLSGTGGIYGYTF,TGTGCCAGCTCACTATCCGGGACAGGGGGCATCTATGGCTACACCTTC
TRBD2,-,TRBV6-6,TRBJ2-2,CASSPGRGAGELFF,TGTGCCAGCAGTCCCGGGAGGGGAGCCGGGGAGCTGTTTTTT
-,-,TRBV27,TRBJ2-1,CASSFSESSYNEQFF,TGTGCCAGCAGTTTTAGCGAGTCTTCCTACAATGAGCAGTTCTTC
-,-,TRBV19,TRBJ1-2,CASSIEGARGYTF,TGTGCCAGTAGTATAGAGGGGGCGCGGGGCTACACCTTC
-,-,TRBV5-1,TRBJ2-1,CASSKGQPNEQFF,TGCGCCAGCAGCAAGGGACAACCCAATGAGCAGTTCTTC
-,-,TRBV6-5,TRBJ1-5,CASRRQKNQPQHF,TGTGCCAGCAGGAGACAGAAGAATCAGCCCCAGCATTTT
TRBD1,-,TRBV2,TRBJ2-6,CASSLRTGIVSGANVLTF,TGTGCCAGCAGTCTACGGACAGGCATAGTCTCTGGGGCCAACGTCCTGACTTTC
TRBD1,-,TRBV6-1,TRBJ1-1,CASSHRGASNTEAFF,TGTGCCAGCAGCCACAGGGGTGCGTCGAACACTGAAGCTTTCTTT